This T cell receptor (beta chain) was recorded in a study of memory CD4+ T cells and cytomegalovirus serostatus. The overall study: Of the healthy Belgian adults, 9 or 10 were CMV seropositive and about 24 seronegative. Notes on the study in general: Suggested: most of the CMV-linked TCR signature lies in CD4+ memory cells.

This clone was detected once. Its antigen is still unknown. Sequencing used immunoSEQ multiplex PCR; TCRdb keeps in-frame clones, though not all of them. This table has some 44,000 clones, about three quarters appearing once. The sort gate was single viable CD3+CD4+CD8-CD45RO+ cells for memory CD4+ T cells. CDR3 length: 13 residues. Germline lookup yields CDR1 MDHEN and CDR2 SYDVKM. Trimming cost V 2 bases and J 2 bases, with 6 bases left between them. The TCR was taken from an adult in good health and CMV-seronegative. V is TRBV28 and J is TRBJ1-2; unclear D gene. The sequencing sample was made of memory CD4+ T cells from blood. The CDR3 DNA sequence: TGTGCCAGCAGTTTACAGCCCAACTATGGCTACACCTTC. Its translation is CASSLQPNYGYTF.